This passage covers 32 T cell receptor beta chains from one sample sequenced in a study of cytomegalovirus exposure and HLA in healthy donors. The PCR contained 60 Vbeta and 13 Jbeta primers. The method was immunoSEQ multiplex PCR; TCRdb's version includes in-frame clones alone and lacks a portion of them. The sample yields roughly 190,000 clones, 65% to 85% seen once. Sequenced: PBMCs. The receptors were gathered from a woman between 18 and 29 years old in good health and CMV-seronegative.

The rearrangement joins TRBV6-5 to TRBJ1-1, with D tentatively TRBD1 (5 bases). The CDR3 extends over 14 amino acids. The ends were cut back, 5 bases at V and 10 bases at J, with 20 bases in the middle. Looked up from germline, CDR1 is MNHEY and CDR2 is SVGAGI. CDR3: CASSTTASSQGAFF. The CDR3 DNA sequence: TGTGCCAGCAGTACAACCGCCTCTTCTCAGGGAGCTTTCTTT.

This chain connects TRBV19 to TRBJ1-1, with 8 bases that match TRBD1. The germline gives CDR1 LNHDA, CDR2 SQIVND (reference sequence). The CDR3 sequence is 14 residues long. The V segment lost 7 bases and the J segment 0 bases; nucleotides outside the gene matches: 4. CDR3 region: CASNHRGLNTEAFF. In DNA form, the CDR3 reads TGTGCCAGTAACCACAGGGGGTTGAACACTGAAGCTTTCTTT.

This chain links TRBV29-1 with TRBJ1-2; D is unresolved. V was pared by 5 bases and J by 2 bases, with 21 bases between. Germline lookup yields CDR1 SQVTM and CDR2 ANQGSEA. The CDR3 consists of 16 residues. As DNA, the CDR3 is TGCAGCGTTTCCGATCCTCCAGGCCGCTTAAACTATGGCTACACCTTC. It encodes CSVSDPPGRLNYGYTF.

The V gene is TRBV14, the J gene TRBJ2-6; D uncertain. Germline CDR1 SGHDN, CDR2 FVKESK. This CDR3 contains 20 residues. The V gene lost 4 bases and the J gene lost 0 bases, with 22 bases spanning the gap. The CDR3 coding sequence is TGTGCCAGCAGCCCGATCTTACGTGGCAGTGTCACCTCTGGGGCCAACGTCCTGACTTTC. It is translated as CASSPILRGSVTSGANVLTF.

The CDR3: CASSYGQGGLTEAFF. The CDR3 nucleotides read TGTGCCAGCAGTTACGGTCAGGGTGGGTTGACTGAAGCTTTCTTT. The chain recombines TRBV6-5 with TRBJ1-1, with a possible D match to TRBD1 (5 bases). This CDR3 contains 15 residues. Germline loops: CDR1 MNHEY, CDR2 SVGAGI. With 2 bases removed from V and 5 bases from J, the gap between germline ends came to 15 bases.

In its sample, this clone was seen once. The chain uses TRBV11-3 and TRBJ1-5; 8 nucleotides align to TRBD1. The CDR3 covers 15 residues. Germline CDR1 is SGHNT and CDR2 is YENEEA. J was trimmed by 9 bases and V by 5 bases; bases with no gene match: 12. The CDR3 DNA is TGTGCCAGCAGCCCGGACAGGGTTAGTCGTAGGCCCCAGCATTTT. Its translation: CASSPDRVSRRPQHF.

This chain uses TRBV6-5 with TRBJ1-2; TRBD1 is a possible D gene (6 bases). The V gene's germline CDR1 is MNHEY and CDR2 SVGAGI. The CDR3 consists of 13 residues. Trimming removed 4 bases at V and 4 bases at J, with 10 bases between. CDR3 DNA: TGTGCCAGCAGTTTTGGACAGAGCTATGGCTACACCTTC. Encoded protein: CASSFGQSYGYTF.

The rearrangement links TRBV30 to TRBJ1-2, with D possibly TRBD1 on 5 matching bases. V lost 7 bases and J 3 bases, leaving 21 bases between the germline ends. Per the germline V gene, CDR1 is GTSNPN and CDR2 is SVGIG (reference sequence). The CDR3 contains 15 residues. CDR3 loop: CASGIGAGYDYGYTF. The CDR3, as DNA: TGTGCCTCAGGGATTGGGGCAGGGTACGACTATGGCTACACCTTC.

CDR3 coding DNA: TGTGCCAGCAGGACATCAGGGGGCGACGAGCAGTACTTC. This codes for CASRTSGGDEQYF. The V and J genes are TRBV28 and TRBJ2-7; 8 bases line up with TRBD1. In germline, CDR1 is MDHEN, CDR2 SYDVKM. V gave up 6 bases and J gave up 5 bases; unmatched junction bases: 6. The CDR3 runs to 13 residues.

In its sample, this clone was seen a few times. V gene TRBV4-1 combines with J gene TRBJ2-7; possibly TRBD1 for D (7 bases). With 4 bases removed from V and 4 bases from J, the gap between germline ends came to 23 bases. The CDR3 is 17 residues long. Per the germline V gene, CDR1 is MGHRA and CDR2 is YSYEKL. The CDR3 loop is CASSLKPLRDREYEQYF. The CDR3, as DNA: TGCGCCAGCAGCCTGAAACCTCTGCGGGACAGAGAGTACGAGCAGTACTTC.

The V gene is TRBV5-6, the J gene TRBJ2-7, with 7 bases identical to TRBD1. V shed 4 bases, J shed 2 bases, and the junction held 6 bases outside the gene matches. Germline assignment: CDR1 SGHDT and CDR2 YYEEEE. The CDR3 loop spans 14 amino acids. CDR3 sequence: CASSPRGQTYEQYF. CDR3 bases: TGTGCCAGCAGCCCCAGGGGACAGACCTACGAGCAGTACTTC. Variable domain in full (rest from reference TRBV5-6 and TRBJ2-7): DAGVTQSPTHLIKTRGQQVTLRCSPKSGHDTVSWYQQALGQGPQFIFQYYEEEERQRGNFPDRFSGHQFPNYSSELNVNALLLGDSALYLCASSPRGQTYEQYFGPGTRLTVT.

The chain uses TRBV29-1 and TRBJ1-2; perhaps TRBD1 as D (6 bases). The CDR3 extends over 13 amino acids. Germline CDR1 SQVTM, CDR2 ANQGSEA. V was cut by 4 bases and J by 8 bases, with 17 bases left in between. The CDR3 loop reads CSVVGGRGFGYTF. Here the CDR3 DNA reads TGCAGCGTTGTAGGGGGAAGGGGGTTCGGCTACACCTTC.

This clone has a handful of counts. The chain couples TRBV19 to TRBJ2-7; 12 bases agree with TRBD1. The germline CDR1 and CDR2 sequences are LNHDA and SQIVND (reference sequence). The CDR3 loop spans 13 amino acids. J was trimmed by 5 bases and V by 5 bases; bases with no gene match: 1. CDR3 bases: TGTGCCAGTAGTGGGACAGGGGGCCACGAGCAGTACTTC. It yields the protein CASSGTGGHEQYF.

The chain uses TRBV20-1 and TRBJ2-7; a weak D match, TRBD2 (6 bases). Per germline, CDR1 DFQATT and CDR2 SNEGSKA (reference sequence). The V and J ends lost 7 bases and 6 bases respectively, with 13 bases between them. CDR3 length: 11 residues. The CDR3 spells CSVPGDREQYF. CDR3 DNA: TGCAGTGTACCGGGAGACCGCGAGCAGTACTTC.

This chain connects TRBV6-5 to TRBJ2-1; tentatively, D is TRBD1 (5 bases). Germline CDR1 reads MNHEY; CDR2 reads SVGAGI. The V end lost 2 bases, the J end lost 7 bases, and 6 bases lay between the germline ends. The CDR3 has 12 residues. CDR3 nucleotide sequence: TGTGCCAGCAGTTACAACAGGAATGAGCAGTTCTTC. Translated, it gives CASSYNRNEQFF.

The rearrangement joins TRBV10-2 to TRBJ2-7, with TRBD1 as a possible D gene (5 bases). The CDR3 runs to 13 residues. Per germline, CDR1 WSHSY and CDR2 SAAADI. Trimming shortened V by 2 bases and J by 3 bases, and 8 bases separated the two germline ends. The CDR3 DNA reads as TGCGCCAGCAGTGAGGGCGGACACTACGAGCAGTACTTC. It translates to CASSEGGHYEQYF.

V is TRBV5-1 and J is TRBJ2-1; 9 bases match TRBD1. Trimming cost V 4 bases and J 6 bases; bases outside gene matches: 8. Germline values: CDR1 SGHRS, CDR2 YFSETQ. The CDR3 runs to 15 residues. DNA for the CDR3: TGCGCCAGCAGCCCGGGGACAGGGAGAGGCAATGAGCAGTTCTTC. It yields the protein CASSPGTGRGNEQFF.

The J gene is TRBJ2-5, the V gene TRBV4-1, with TRBD2 matching over 7 bases. The V gene's germline CDR1 is MGHRA and CDR2 YSYEKL. The CDR3 loop spans 15 amino acids. Trimming at V came to 3 bases and at J to 4 bases, leaving 8 bases not matched to a gene. The DNA of the CDR3 is TGCGCCAGCAGCCATAAAGATGGGGGGGGAGAGACCCAGTACTTC. As protein: CASSHKDGGGETQYF.

The chain combines TRBV11-2 with TRBJ1-1, with a tentative D call TRBD1 (5 bases). The CDR3 sequence is 12 residues long. Germline V gene sequence: CDR1 SGHAT, CDR2 FQNNGV. V was trimmed by 1 base and J by 11 bases, leaving 11 bases between them. The CDR3 sequence is CASSLATEGAFF. The CDR3 region has the DNA TGTGCCAGCAGCTTAGCGACAGAAGGGGCTTTCTTT.

V and J are TRBV7-2 and TRBJ2-2; 8 bases are shared with TRBD2. V dropped 8 bases and J dropped 6; count of bases not matched to a gene: 17. Germline CDR1 reads SGHTA; CDR2 reads FQGNSA. The CDR3 is made up of 17 amino acids. The DNA for the CDR3 is TGTGCCAGCCGCCTGAGCGTGTCGGGGGGGCTCCCCGGGGAGCTGTTTTTT. Amino acids: CASRLSVSGGLPGELFF. The whole variable domain, filled in from reference TRBV7-2 and TRBJ2-2, reads GAGVSQSPSNKVTEKGKDVELRCDPISGHTALYWYRQSLGQGLEFLIYFQGNSAPDKSGLPSDRFSAERTGGSVSTLTIQRTQQEDSAVYLCASRLSVSGGLPGELFFGEGSRLTVL.

Note on this clone: The sample has other DNA sequences that encode this CDR3 too. The chain joins TRBV29-1 to TRBJ1-1; TRBD1 is a possible D gene (6 bases). Trimming left V 3 bases short and J 3 bases short, with 11 bases between. CDR3 length: 13 amino acids. In germline, CDR1 is SQVTM, CDR2 ANQGSEA. CDR3 amino acids: CSVDGGLDTEAFF. The CDR3 DNA follows: TGCAGCGTTGACGGGGGGCTCGACACTGAAGCTTTCTTT. Looking up the rest from reference TRBV29-1 and TRBJ1-1 gives the full variable domain: SAVISQKPSRDICQRGTSLTIQCQVDSQVTMMFWYRQQPGQSLTLIATANQGSEATYESGFVIDKFPISRPNLTFSTLTVSNMSPEDSSIYLCSVDGGLDTEAFFGQGTRLTVV.

The V call is TRBV28, the J call TRBJ1-1; D gene ambiguous. CDR1 and CDR2 from the germline V gene are MDHEN and SYDVKM. The CDR3 spans 13 residues. V lost 6 bases to trimming and J lost 5 bases, with 13 bases between them. The CDR3, as DNA: TGTGCCAGCAGATCCGGGAGTCAGACTGAAGCTTTCTTT. Amino acid sequence: CASRSGSQTEAFF.

V is TRBV29-1 and J is TRBJ2-1; tentatively, D is TRBD1 (6 bases). Germline CDR1 reads SQVTM; CDR2 reads ANQGSEA. The CDR3 covers 15 residues. Trimming removed 6 bases at V and 0 bases at J, with 15 bases between. The CDR3 here is CSVSTTGSSYNEQFF. In DNA, the CDR3 is TGCAGCGTCAGTACCACAGGGAGCTCCTACAATGAGCAGTTCTTC.

The table lists this clone with a few counts. Germline and junction disagree at one end, which may indicate a read error. This CDR3 reads CSSSLQAEKLFF. The CDR3, as DNA: TGTTCCAGCAGCTTACAGGCTGAAAAACTGTTTTTT. This chain joins TRBV7-9 and TRBJ1-4; D is perhaps TRBD1 (5 bases). CDR1 is SEHNR, CDR2 FQNEAQ, per germline (reference sequence). This CDR3 has 12 amino acids.

This clone has a handful of counts. The gene calls are TRBV11-2 and TRBJ2-5; TRBD1 matches at 9 bases. Trimming cost V 3 bases and J 5 bases; bases outside gene matches: 10. The CDR3 totals 16 residues. The germline CDR1 and CDR2 sequences are SGHAT and FQNNGV. In nucleotides, the CDR3 is TGTGCCAGCAGCTTTAGGACAGGGGCAGGGTCGGAGACCCAGTACTTC. Its protein is CASSFRTGAGSETQYF.

The chain has TRBV9 and TRBJ2-7, with TRBD2 as a possible D gene (6 bases). This CDR3 spans 15 amino acids. Trimming cost V 1 base and J 2 bases, with 13 bases left between them. In germline, CDR1 is SGDLS, CDR2 YYNGEE. The CDR3 loop is CASSVRGTGTYEQYF. The CDR3 coding sequence is TGTGCCAGCAGCGTACGAGGGACTGGGACCTACGAGCAGTACTTC.

The rearrangement joins TRBV2 to TRBJ2-1, with TRBD2 identical over 9 bases. The J segment lost 5 bases and the V segment lost 10 bases, leaving 9 bases of the junction unmatched. The CDR3 is 14 amino acids. The V gene's germline CDR1 is SNHLY and CDR2 FYNNEI. CDR3 coding DNA: TGTGCCACCATGCTCGCGGGGGGGAACAATGAGCAGTTCTTC. Its translation: CATMLAGGNNEQFF.

The CDR3 is CATSRDRRGGNTIYF. In DNA, the CDR3 is TGTGCCACCAGCAGAGATAGAAGGGGCGGAAACACCATATATTTT. The V call is TRBV15, the J call TRBJ1-3, with a weak D call TRBD1 (5 bases). Trimming pared 0 bases from V and 4 bases from J, leaving 10 bases between. The CDR3 has 15 residues. Germline V gene sequence: CDR1 LNHNV, CDR2 YYDKDF (reference sequence).

This clone was counted between two and nine times. The rearrangement links TRBV7-9 to TRBJ2-7, with 9 bases aligning to TRBD2. The junction had 3 bases not matched to a gene; V was cut back by 1 base and J by 2 bases. This CDR3 is built from 15 residues. Germline V gives CDR1 SEHNR, CDR2 FQNEAQ (reference sequence). CDR3 in DNA: TGTGCCAGCAGCTTAGGAGGCGGGGGGGCCTACGAGCAGTACTTC. Its protein product is CASSLGGGGAYEQYF.

This clone has more than one count but fewer than ten. The V gene is TRBV11-1, the J gene TRBJ2-7; weak D call: TRBD2 (6 bases). V lost 1 base and J lost 5, with 12 bases in between. The CDR3 is 14 amino acids. CDR1 is SGHAT and CDR2 is FQDESV in the germline V gene (reference sequence). Here the CDR3 DNA reads TGTGCCAGCAGCTTAGAACTGGGAGGCCACGAGCAGTACTTC. Its protein product is CASSLELGGHEQYF.

The chain uses TRBV28 and TRBJ2-5; 11 bases are shared with TRBD1. Germline V CDR1 and CDR2: MDHEN, SYDVKM. The CDR3 sequence is 16 residues long. Trimming at V came to 3 bases and at J to 8 bases, leaving 11 bases not matched to a gene. As DNA, the CDR3 is TGTGCCAGCAGTTTTCTGGGGATTGGGACAGGGGGTACCCAGTACTTC. Its protein product is CASSFLGIGTGGTQYF.

This clone appeared a few times. The V and J genes are TRBV4-2 and TRBJ1-2; 7 nucleotides match TRBD1. J was trimmed by 3 bases and V by 3 bases; bases with no gene match: 7. The CDR3 is made up of 15 amino acids. Germline V lookup: CDR1 LGHNA, CDR2 YNFKEQ. For the CDR3, the DNA is TGTGCCAGCAGCCAGCTACAGGGGACCGACTATGGCTACACCTTC. It yields the protein CASSQLQGTDYGYTF.